This TCR beta chain emerged from a study of identical twins. Concerning this clonotype itself: Its specificity is not known. A much larger clone differs from this one at a single base, so this may be a read error.

Study observations and caveats: Twin pairs' shared out-of-frame alpha sequences were enriched in low generation probability.

CDR3 length: 13 residues. V was trimmed by 4 bases and J by 0 bases, leaving 7 bases between them. The V gene's germline CDR1 is ENHRY and CDR2 SYGVKD. Template switching added a universal primer binding site, and final cDNA carried unique molecular identifiers. TCRdb ran MiXCR on the 5' RACE reads and lists one entry per CDR3 protein. The sample includes hundreds of thousands of distinct CDR3 sequences, roughly 8% seen only once; the top ten take around 0.98%. In addition, the sample was reused for a study of yellow fever vaccine responses in identical twins.

This sequence originates from a woman younger than 30 in good health. The specimen was PBMCs. The chain carries TRBV10-3 and TRBJ2-7; no clear D gene. CDR3 residues: CAISVPVSYEQYF. As DNA, the CDR3 is TGTGCCATCAGTGTCCCGGTCTCCTACGAGCAGTACTTC.